This TCR beta chain was captured by sequencing in a study of blood T cell repertoires in COVID-19. Study-wide context: The cDNA or gDNA used as material had been derived from T cells, B-cell-depleted T cells, or PBMCs.

After removal of 6 bases from V and 7 bases from J, the junction contained 13 bases not matched to a gene. This CDR3 has 16 residues. CDR1 is MDHEN and CDR2 is SYDVKM in the germline V gene. The protocol was immunoSEQ multiplex PCR, while the TCRdb copy is restricted to in-frame clones and leaves out a portion. The profile shows fewer than 60,000 clones, approximately 90% of them singletons. The clonotype originates from a human donor with acute or convalescent COVID-19. The donor label of this sample is uncertain. Source material: peripheral blood. The V and J genes are TRBV28 and TRBJ2-1; 9 positions agree with TRBD2. As DNA, the CDR3 is TGTGCCAGCAGCAAACTAGCGGGCGCGTCTGAGAATGAGCAGTTCTTC. Residues: CASSKLAGASENEQFF.